Below, 32 T cell receptor beta chains from the same sample are listed, as sequenced in a study of blood T cell repertoires in COVID-19. The repertoire was sequenced with immunoSEQ multiplex PCR; TCRdb's copy has only in-frame clones and lacks some. The table records approximately 13,000 clones, about 83% of them present only once. Sequenced: peripheral blood. These receptors all come from a woman aged 60-75 years with acute or convalescent COVID-19.

The V call is TRBV7-9, the J call TRBJ2-7, with TRBD2 identical over 12 bases. Germline trimming cut 3 bases from V and 5 bases from J; bases unmatched to any gene: 8. The germline V gene encodes CDR1 SEHNR and CDR2 FQNEAQ (reference sequence). The CDR3 length is 16 residues. CDR3 in amino acids: CASSFLLAGGLHEQYF. DNA of the CDR3: TGTGCCAGCAGCTTCCTACTAGCGGGAGGTCTCCACGAGCAGTACTTC.

The rearrangement links TRBV7-9 to TRBJ2-1; no definite D call. V was pared by 3 bases and J by 6 bases, with 12 bases between. This CDR3 region has 14 residues. The V gene's germline CDR1 is SEHNR and CDR2 FQNEAQ (reference sequence). CDR3 in amino acids: CASSFLSGLNEQFF. CDR3 nucleotides: TGTGCCAGCAGCTTTCTATCGGGTCTCAATGAGCAGTTCTTC. Full variable domain (rest looked up from reference TRBV7-9 and TRBJ2-1): DTGVSQNPRHKITKRGQNVTFRCDPISEHNRLYWYRQTLGQGPEFLTYFQNEAQLEKSRLLSDRFSAERPKGSFSTLEIQRTEQGDSAMYLCASSFLSGLNEQFFGPGTRLTVL.

Here the CDR3 reads CASSPLGWSGNTEAFF. CDR3 DNA: TGTGCCAGCTCACCACTCGGTTGGTCGGGGAACACTGAAGCTTTCTTT. The V gene is TRBV18, the J gene TRBJ1-1; D gene ambiguous. The germline gives CDR1 KGHSH, CDR2 LQKENI. This CDR3 spans 16 amino acids. Trimming left V 1 base short and J 1 base short, with 13 bases between.

The chain combines TRBV10-3 with TRBJ2-3; no clear D. Trimming pared 6 bases from V and 0 bases from J, leaving 4 bases between. The CDR3 length is 12 residues. Germline CDR1 and CDR2: ENHRY and SYGVKD. CDR3: CAISTSTDTQYF. DNA of the CDR3: TGTGCCATCAGCACTAGCACAGATACGCAGTATTTT.

The chain recombines TRBV14 with TRBJ2-2; D is possibly TRBD1 (5 bases). The germline V and J ends were trimmed by 4 bases and 7 bases, with 10 bases remaining between them. The CDR3 covers 13 residues. Germline V gene lookup returns CDR1 SGHDN and CDR2 FVKESK. The CDR3 protein is CASSPTDFGELFF. The CDR3 DNA follows: TGTGCCAGCAGCCCGACAGATTTCGGGGAGCTGTTTTTT.

The chain is built from TRBV7-3 and TRBJ2-7; TRBD1 aligns across 7 bases. The germline gives CDR1 SGHTA, CDR2 FQGTGA. The CDR3 spans 13 residues. J was trimmed by 7 bases and V by 5 bases; bases with no gene match: 8. CDR3 sequence (DNA): TGTGCCAGCAGCCCTGGACAGGAAAGGGAGCAGTACTTC. Encoded protein: CASSPGQEREQYF.

V and J are TRBV6-6 and TRBJ2-1; perhaps TRBD2 as D (5 bases). The V and J ends lost 5 bases and 7 bases respectively, with 24 bases between them. The CDR3 is made up of 17 amino acids. The V gene's germline CDR1 is MNHNY and CDR2 SVGAGI (reference sequence). The CDR3 region has the DNA TGTGCCAGCAGTCCCTTACTACTAGGAGTTAAAAGTAATGAGCAGTTCTTC. Encoded protein: CASSPLLLGVKSNEQFF.

The genes are TRBV2 and TRBJ1-1; possible D gene TRBD1, 5 bases. Germline V gene lookup returns CDR1 SNHLY and CDR2 FYNNEI. Trimming removed 7 bases from V and 0 bases from J, with 15 bases in between. This CDR3 is built from 15 residues. The CDR3 protein is CASTDSRSMNTEAFF. The CDR3 DNA follows: TGTGCCAGCACCGACAGCAGGTCTATGAACACTGAAGCTTTCTTT.

This clone was recorded only once. The chain uses TRBV27 and TRBJ1-1; TRBD1 agrees at 7 bases. The CDR3 has 13 residues. Germline V gene lookup returns CDR1 MNHEY and CDR2 SMNVEV (reference sequence). V gave up 6 bases and J gave up 5 bases; unmatched junction bases: 6. The CDR3 nucleotides are TGTGCCAGCAGGGTATTACAGGGGACTGAAGCTTTCTTT. Its protein is CASRVLQGTEAFF.

The chain couples TRBV6-5 to TRBJ2-7, with D tentatively TRBD1 (5 bases). V was cut by 6 bases and J by 3 bases, with 12 bases left in between. Germline CDR1 is MNHEY and CDR2 is SVGAGI. The CDR3 extends over 13 amino acids. CDR3 sequence: CASRETADYEQYF. In DNA, the CDR3 is TGTGCCAGCAGAGAGACAGCCGACTACGAGCAGTACTTC.

The genes are TRBV24-1 and TRBJ1-2; D unclear. This CDR3 comprises 15 residues. Germline V gives CDR1 KGHDR, CDR2 SFDVKD. Between the trimmed V and J ends, which lost 2 bases and 4 bases, there was a span of 13 bases. This CDR3 reads CATSDSPSGIYGYTF. CDR3 nucleotides: TGTGCCACCAGTGATTCCCCCTCGGGAATCTATGGCTACACCTTC.

This clone occurred a few times. This rearrangement joins TRBV2 to TRBJ2-3; D perhaps matches TRBD2 (5 bases). Trimming took 7 bases from V and 4 from J, leaving 18 bases between them. The CDR3 contains 15 residues. Germline V CDR1 and CDR2: SNHLY, FYNNEI. In DNA, the CDR3 is TGTGCCAGCACCAGGACTGGGCCCAGCGCAGATACGCAGTATTTT. Encoded protein: CASTRTGPSADTQYF.

The chain carries TRBV6-5 and TRBJ2-1; perhaps TRBD2 as D (5 bases). V was pared by 7 bases and J by 2 bases, with 12 bases between. The CDR3 length is 14 residues. Germline V gives CDR1 MNHEY, CDR2 SVGAGI. In nucleotides, the CDR3 is TGTGCCAGCACTCCTACTAGGACCTACAATGAGCAGTTCTTC. Translated: CASTPTRTYNEQFF.

The chain uses TRBV19 and TRBJ2-7, with D tentatively TRBD2 (6 bases). V was clipped by 7 bases and J by 2 bases, with 18 bases between them. The CDR3 spans 15 residues. CDR1 and CDR2 (germline): LNHDA, SQIVND (reference sequence). For the CDR3, the DNA is TGTGCCAGTAAAGAGTTTCATAGCGGTACCTACGAGCAGTACTTC. Translating it yields CASKEFHSGTYEQYF.

The chain links TRBV3-1 (or the pseudogene TRBV3-2) to TRBJ2-3, with TRBD2 identical over 16 bases. This CDR3 is 16 amino acids long. J gave up 4 bases and V 4 bases, and 2 bases lay outside the gene matches. From germline, CDR1 is LGHDT and CDR2 YNNKEL (reference sequence). CDR3 loop: CASSRGLAGGPDTQYF. For the CDR3, the DNA is TGTGCCAGCAGCCGGGGACTAGCGGGAGGGCCAGATACGCAGTATTTT.

The V call is TRBV4-2, the J call TRBJ1-5; D is possibly TRBD1 (5 bases). V lost 0 bases and J lost 1, with 13 bases in between. Germline CDR1 and CDR2: LGHNA and YNFKEQ. The CDR3 is made up of 17 amino acids. CDR3 in DNA: TGTGCCAGCAGCCAAGATTTGGGGCAACGGAGCAATCAGCCCCAGCATTTT. Amino acid sequence: CASSQDLGQRSNQPQHF.

This chain joins TRBV23-1 and TRBJ1-1; D unclear. TRBV23-1 is labeled an ORF, and its function is uncertain. The CDR3 has 15 residues. V lost 2 bases and J 1 base, leaving 11 bases between the germline ends. In DNA, the CDR3 is TGCGCCAGCAGTCAACTCCCAACAGAGAACACTGAAGCTTTCTTT. Translated, it gives CASSQLPTENTEAFF.

This sequence joins TRBV6-5 and TRBJ2-5, with D tentatively TRBD1 (5 bases). Trimming left V 4 bases short and J 2 bases short, with 8 bases between. CDR1 and CDR2 from the germline V gene are MNHEY and SVGAGI. The CDR3 has 13 residues. DNA of the CDR3: TGTGCCAGCAGTTTTCCAGGGCAAGAGACCCAGTACTTC. Translating it yields CASSFPGQETQYF.

The gene calls are TRBV6-5 and TRBJ2-4, with 7 bases fitting TRBD1. This CDR3 is 13 amino acids long. V was clipped by 10 bases and J by 4 bases; unmatched bases: 7. Germline CDR1 and CDR2: MNHEY and SVGAGI. CDR3 protein: CATQDRTKNIQYF. CDR3 coding DNA: TGTGCCACCCAGGACAGGACTAAAAACATTCAGTACTTC.

Worth noting for this clone: An end of the junction differs from the germline gene, which may be a read error. V gene TRBV6-6 combines with J gene TRBJ2-1; 8 nucleotides align to TRBD2. Germline V gene lookup returns CDR1 MNHNY and CDR2 SVGAGI (reference sequence). This CDR3 contains 13 residues. DNA for the CDR3: TGTGCCAGCAGCCACCTCGGCTCGGGACTAGAGGTCTTC. Protein sequence: CASSHLGSGLEVF.

The V call is TRBV7-9, the J call TRBJ1-1; D might be TRBD1 (5 bases). The V gene's germline CDR1 is SEHNR and CDR2 FQNEAQ (reference sequence). There are 11 residues in the CDR3. V was clipped by 7 bases and J by 8 bases, with 11 bases between them. CDR3 sequence reads: CASTFGGEAFF. The CDR3 DNA reads as TGTGCCAGCACCTTCGGGGGGGAAGCTTTCTTT.

The rearrangement uses TRBV5-1 and TRBJ1-2, with D maybe TRBD1 (6 bases). Trimming stripped 0 bases from V and 4 bases from J, with 10 bases between. This CDR3 has 14 amino acids. Per germline, CDR1 SGHRS and CDR2 YFSETQ. CDR3 DNA sequence: TGCGCCAGCAGCTTGGGGGGGCCGGCCTATGGCTACACCTTC. It specifies CASSLGGPAYGYTF.

This clone appeared once. The genes are TRBV14 and TRBJ2-7; 14 positions agree with TRBD2. Germline V gives CDR1 SGHDN, CDR2 FVKESK. The CDR3 consists of 18 residues. Losses at the gene ends were 0 bases for V and 2 bases for J; bases not matched to a gene: 6. CDR3 nucleotide sequence: TGTGCCAGCAGCCAAGAGCGATTGACTAGCGGGGGGGCCTACGAGCAGTACTTC. Its translation is CASSQERLTSGGAYEQYF.

The chain has TRBV10-1 and TRBJ2-3, with 10 bases that match TRBD2. The CDR3 totals 13 residues. V shed 5 bases, J shed 7 bases, and the junction held 3 bases outside the gene matches. Germline CDR1 and CDR2: WNHNN and SYGVQD (reference sequence). DNA of the CDR3: TGCGCCAGCAGTAGCGGGGGGGCCAATACGCAGTATTTT. This translates into CASSSGGANTQYF.

V gene TRBV6-5 combines with J gene TRBJ1-5, with 7 bases lining up with TRBD1. This CDR3 has 14 amino acids. V lost 5 bases, J lost 5 bases, and 6 bases stayed unmatched. The germline V gene has CDR1 MNHEY and CDR2 SVGAGI. DNA for the CDR3: TGTGCCAGCAGTCTATACAGGGGCGATCAGCCCCAGCATTTT. Amino acids: CASSLYRGDQPQHF.

V is TRBV5-1 and J is TRBJ1-3; 7 bases line up with TRBD1. CDR1 SGHRS and CDR2 YFSETQ come from the germline V gene. With 0 bases clipped from V and 1 base from J, the junction kept 4 bases outside the gene matches. This CDR3 is built from 16 residues. CDR3 nucleotide sequence: TGCGCCAGCAGCTTGGAAGGGGGCGATTCTGGAAACACCATATATTTT. This codes for CASSLEGGDSGNTIYF. The whole variable domain, filled in from reference TRBV5-1 and TRBJ1-3, reads KAGVTQTPRYLIKTRGQQVTLSCSPISGHRSVSWYQQTPGQGLQFLFEYFSETQRNKGNFPGRFSGRQFSNSRSEMNVSTLELGDSALYLCASSLEGGDSGNTIYFGEGSWLTVV.

This sequence joins TRBV15 and TRBJ1-2; 8 nucleotides agree with TRBD1. The CDR3 runs 15 residues. Germline CDR1 and CDR2: LNHNV and YYDKDF (reference sequence). Trimming cost V 4 bases and J 4 bases; bases outside gene matches: 8. DNA of the CDR3: TGTGCCACCAGCACCGGGACAGGATTTCCCTATGGCTACACCTTC. It specifies CATSTGTGFPYGYTF.

V and J are TRBV11-2 and TRBJ2-7; D is possibly TRBD1 (6 bases). V was trimmed by 6 bases and J by 1 base, leaving 19 bases between them. This CDR3 has 16 residues. Germline V gene data show CDR1 as SGHAT and CDR2 as FQNNGV. This CDR3 is CASRRLQGRTSYEQYF. The CDR3 DNA follows: TGTGCCAGCAGGAGACTACAGGGAAGAACTTCCTACGAGCAGTACTTC.

The J gene is TRBJ2-7, the V gene TRBV4-1; D might be TRBD1 (5 bases). The germline V and J ends were trimmed by 0 bases and 1 base, with 13 bases remaining between them. This CDR3 spans 16 amino acids. Looked up from germline, CDR1 is MGHRA and CDR2 is YSYEKL. DNA for the CDR3: TGCGCCAGCAGCCAAGAGCCGGAACAGGTTTCCTACGAGCAGTACTTC. Its translation: CASSQEPEQVSYEQYF.

J is TRBJ2-3 and V is TRBV4-2; 13 positions match TRBD2. Unmatched junction bases numbered 11, after V lost 3 bases and J lost 5 bases. CDR1 is LGHNA, CDR2 YNFKEQ, per germline. CDR3 length: 18 residues. The CDR3 bases are TGTGCCAGCAGCCAGGCGGGGGTGACTAGCGGGAGGTTAGATACGCAGTATTTT. This encodes CASSQAGVTSGRLDTQYF.

The rearrangement links TRBV6-6 to TRBJ2-7, with 10 bases that match TRBD1. The junction had 1 base not matched to a gene; V was cut back by 8 bases and J by 3 bases. From germline, CDR1 is MNHNY and CDR2 SVGAGI (reference sequence). The CDR3 has 12 residues. The CDR3 loop reads CASGTGVYEQYF. The CDR3 coding sequence is TGTGCCAGCGGGACAGGGGTCTACGAGCAGTACTTC.

This clone was counted once. This chain uses TRBV2 with TRBJ2-3; maybe TRBD2 (6 bases). CDR1 and CDR2 from the germline V gene are SNHLY and FYNNEI. CDR3 size: 14 residues. Trimming shortened V by 6 bases and J by 0 bases, and 10 bases separated the two germline ends. CDR3 sequence: CASRGLSSTDTQYF. Written as DNA, the CDR3 is TGTGCCAGCAGGGGACTCTCGAGCACAGATACGCAGTATTTT.